This T cell receptor beta chain appears in the sequencing data of a study of blood T cell repertoires in COVID-19. Methods used by the authors: Amplification of reference gene primers was used by the study to estimate nucleated cell counts. TCRdb's table, derived via immunoSEQ multiplex PCR, lists solely in-frame clones and lacks some. D and trimming were read from the DNA, whereas the V and J calls and clone size are those reported in that table. The sample lists about 200,000 clones, roughly 85% occurring once. The CDR3 contains 15 residues. J lost 4 bases, V lost 8 bases, and 10 bases had no gene match. The germline V gene has CDR1 MNHEY and CDR2 SMNVEV (reference sequence).

The sequence was obtained from a man aged 55 to 70 with acute or convalescent COVID-19. The sequenced sample was peripheral blood. The genes are TRBV27 and TRBJ2-5; TRBD2 matches 10 bases. The CDR3 reads CASGLAGAGGETQYF. The CDR3 DNA reads as TGTGCCAGCGGGCTAGCGGGGGCGGGGGGAGAGACCCAGTACTTC.